This T cell receptor beta chain was observed in a study of blood T cells in healthy people across ages. General observations from the study: Naive T cell percentage showed a strong correlation with TCR beta diversity.

Next came a second PCR, run for about 7 to 12 cycles, which used a sample-barcoded 5' primer along with a J-beta primer mix. TCRdb passed the 5' RACE reads through MiXCR, listing each CDR3 protein once. The table lists about 930,000 distinct CDR3 sequences, 25% to 30% of them singletons. Germline loops: CDR1 MDHEN, CDR2 SYDVKM. Trimming removed 7 bases from V and 8 bases from J, with 16 bases in between. CDR3 length: 13 residues. Worth noting for this clonotype: Its antigen is still unknown.

This sample was also put to use in a study of T cells of mothers and their children. That source adds: The second PCR used the M1S primer, and this primer added sample barcodes and 2-4 random nucleotides.

This receptor was taken from a woman in her forties in good health. This sequence joins TRBV28 and TRBJ2-3; D is possibly TRBD1 or TRBD2 (5 bases each). The sample consisted of blood. CDR3 DNA: TGTGCCAGCAATCTGGGGCGGGTCGGTACGCAGTATTTT. Encoded protein: CASNLGRVGTQYF.